This section outlines one TCR beta chain sequence together with its context. The antigen is undetermined. The sample comes from a study of CD8 T cells in Susac syndrome. Overall study results and limits: Individuals included in the TCR sequencing and HLA analysis were acknowledged by the study to be relatively few in number.

A quantity of roughly 0.5 to 1 ug RNA underwent reverse transcription using random hexamers. Across 54 Vbeta and 13 Jbeta, immunoSEQ multiplex PCR amplified TCR beta CDR3. TCRdb called the immunoSEQ multiplex PCR reads again in MiXCR, with one record for every CDR3 protein. The sample records some 170,000 distinct CDR3 sequences, 94% being singletons. The sequenced target, TCR beta, came from blood CD8+ and CD4+ T cells. Negative isolation was applied to CD8+ and CD4+ T cells, and FACS enrichment was applied to TEMRA cells. Material: CD4+ T cells from PBMCs. This TCR was sampled from a human donor with multiple sclerosis.

For the CDR3, the DNA is TGTGCCAGCTCACTTGGACAGGGGCGGGATCGCTACACCTTC. Translation: CASSLGQGRDRYTF. The chain has TRBV18 and TRBJ1-2; 9 bases map to TRBD1. V lost 4 bases, J lost 9 bases, and 9 bases stayed unmatched. Germline CDR1 reads KGHSH; CDR2 reads LQKENI. The CDR3 loop spans 14 amino acids. Drawing the rest from reference TRBV18 and TRBJ1-2, the complete variable domain is NAGVMQNPRHLVRRRGQEARLRCSPMKGHSHVYWYRQLPEEGLKFMVYLQKENIIDESGMPKERFSAEFPKEGPSILRIQQVVRGDSAAYFCASSLGQGRDRYTFGSGTRLTVV.